This TCR beta chain stems from a study of cytomegalovirus exposure and HLA in healthy donors. Whole-study findings and limits: Rare TCR sequences dominated, though some public TCRs recurred in many donors. In a later analysis, HLA-C alleles had the fewest associated TCRs, DRB1 alleles the most. The productive fraction for most TCR beta V segments was about 87% or about 30% in an earlier analysis. In a later analysis, specific HLA alleles were associated with around 17,000 TCR beta sequences at a 0.05 false discovery rate.

This CDR3 comprises 12 residues. Germline V lookup: CDR1 MNHEY, CDR2 SMNVEV (reference sequence). V was trimmed by 3 bases and J by 6 bases, leaving 9 bases between them. In regard to this clone: The antigen is undetermined.

Both 60 Vbeta primers and 13 Jbeta primers went into the PCR. Some clones are missing from TCRdb's copy, which holds only in-frame ones; the method was immunoSEQ multiplex PCR. The sample includes roughly 110,000 clones. This sequence was found in a man aged 30 to 45 in good health and CMV-seronegative. The specimen sequenced was PBMCs. The rearrangement uses TRBV27 and TRBJ2-7; D unresolved. The CDR3 DNA reads as TGTGCCAGCAGTTTCAGGAACAGCGAGCAGTACTTC. Residues: CASSFRNSEQYF.